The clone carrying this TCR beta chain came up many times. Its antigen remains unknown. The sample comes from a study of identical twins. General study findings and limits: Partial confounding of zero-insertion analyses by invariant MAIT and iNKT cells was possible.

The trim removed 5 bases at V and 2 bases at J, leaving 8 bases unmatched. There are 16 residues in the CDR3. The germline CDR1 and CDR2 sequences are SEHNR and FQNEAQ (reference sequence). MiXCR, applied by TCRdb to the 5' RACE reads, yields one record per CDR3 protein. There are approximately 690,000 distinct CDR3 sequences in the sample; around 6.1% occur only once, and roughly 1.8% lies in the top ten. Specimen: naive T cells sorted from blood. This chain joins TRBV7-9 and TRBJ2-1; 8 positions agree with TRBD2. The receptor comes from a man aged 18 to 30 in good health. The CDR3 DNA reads TGTGCCAGCAGCCACTCACTAGCGGCCCCCTACAATGAGCAGTTCTTC. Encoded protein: CASSHSLAAPYNEQFF.